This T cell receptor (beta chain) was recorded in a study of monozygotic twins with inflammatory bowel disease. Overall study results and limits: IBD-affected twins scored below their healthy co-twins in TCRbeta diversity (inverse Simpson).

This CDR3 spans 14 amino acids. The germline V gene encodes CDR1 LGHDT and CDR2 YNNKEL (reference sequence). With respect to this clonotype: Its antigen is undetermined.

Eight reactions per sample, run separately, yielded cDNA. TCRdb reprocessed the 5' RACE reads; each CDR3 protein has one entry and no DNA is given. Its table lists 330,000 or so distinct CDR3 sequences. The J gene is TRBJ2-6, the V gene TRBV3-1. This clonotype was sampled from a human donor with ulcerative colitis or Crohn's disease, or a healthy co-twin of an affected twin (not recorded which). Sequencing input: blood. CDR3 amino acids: CASSQPSGANVLTF.